Listed below are T cell receptor beta chains from one sample, sequenced in a study of shared clonotypes between healthy human individuals. The protocol was immunoSEQ multiplex PCR, while the TCRdb copy is restricted to in-frame clones and leaves out a portion. The top ten hold 0.9% to 1.5% of the sample, which has about 1,800,000 clones, roughly 95% seen once. Sequenced sample: naive CD8+ T cells sorted from blood. The receptors derive from a man between 18 and 29 years old in good health. CDR3s include the opening cysteine and the closing phenylalanine or tryptophan. D genes are given only for firm matches. A row's size may be missing; if present it is once, few, many or a size class.

abundance: .
len: 16
v_gene: TRBV5-4
d_gene: .
j_gene: TRBJ2-2
CDR3aa: CASSSFSLSNAGELFF
CDR3nt: TGTGCCAGCAGCTCCTTTAGCCTCTCCAACGCCGGGGAGCTGTTTTTT

abundance: .
len: 16
v_gene: TRBV4-1
d_gene: .
j_gene: TRBJ2-6
CDR3aa: CASSGRLPSGANVLTF
CDR3nt: TGCGCCAGCAGCGGAAGACTCCCCTCTGGGGCCAACGTCCTGACTTTC

abundance: once
len: 13
v_gene: TRBV30
d_gene: TRBD1
j_gene: TRBJ2-7
CDR3aa: CVPKDRDPYEQYF
CDR3nt: TGTGTCCCGAAGGACAGGGACCCCTACGAGCAGTACTTC

abundance: once
len: 13
v_gene: TRBV11-2
d_gene: .
j_gene: TRBJ1-1
CDR3aa: CASSLATGTEAFF
CDR3nt: TGTGCCAGCAGCTTAGCCACAGGGACTGAAGCTTTCTTT

abundance: .
len: 15
v_gene: TRBV27
d_gene: TRBD1
j_gene: TRBJ2-2
CDR3aa: CASSLRGQLAGELFF
CDR3nt: TGTGCCAGCAGTCTCAGGGGGCAATTGGCCGGGGAGCTGTTTTTT

abundance: .
len: 17
v_gene: TRBV19
d_gene: .
j_gene: TRBJ2-2
CDR3aa: CASSYQSDYTYTGELFF
CDR3nt: TGTGCCAGTAGTTATCAGTCCGACTACACTTACACCGGGGAGCTGTTTTTT

abundance: .
len: 14
v_gene: TRBV5-1
d_gene: .
j_gene: TRBJ2-7
CDR3aa: CASSLDGVVDEQYF
CDR3nt: TGCGCCAGCAGCTTGGACGGGGTGGTGGACGAGCAGTACTTC

abundance: .
len: 15
v_gene: TRBV9
d_gene: .
j_gene: TRBJ2-5
CDR3aa: CASSVGVGGGETQYF
CDR3nt: TGTGCCAGCAGCGTAGGGGTCGGAGGGGGAGAGACCCAGTACTTC

abundance: .
len: 15
v_gene: TRBV13
d_gene: .
j_gene: TRBJ1-1
CDR3aa: CASSETPSRGTEAFF
CDR3nt: TGTGCCAGCAGCGAGACCCCCTCGCGGGGCACTGAAGCTTTCTTT

abundance: .
len: 14
v_gene: TRBV6-6
d_gene: TRBD2
j_gene: TRBJ2-3
CDR3aa: CASSKLAARDTQYF
CDR3nt: TGTGCCAGCAGTAAACTAGCGGCACGAGATACGCAGTATTTT

abundance: .
len: 15
v_gene: TRBV19
d_gene: TRBD2
j_gene: TRBJ2-7
CDR3aa: CASSPLAGESYEQYF
CDR3nt: TGTGCCAGTAGTCCTTTGGCGGGGGAATCCTACGAGCAGTACTTC

abundance: .
len: 13
v_gene: TRBV27
d_gene: .
j_gene: TRBJ2-1
CDR3aa: CASSRPLSGLQFF
CDR3nt: TGTGCCAGCAGTCGCCCTCTTAGCGGACTGCAGTTCTTC

abundance: .
len: 13
v_gene: TRBV9
d_gene: .
j_gene: TRBJ2-2
CDR3aa: CASSVANSRELFF
CDR3nt: TGTGCCAGCAGCGTAGCTAACAGCCGGGAGCTGTTTTTT

abundance: .
len: 15
v_gene: TRBV9
d_gene: TRBD2
j_gene: TRBJ2-1
CDR3aa: CASSVAITSGGEQFF
CDR3nt: TGTGCCAGCAGCGTAGCGATCACTAGCGGAGGTGAGCAGTTCTTC

abundance: .
len: 14
v_gene: TRBV29-1
d_gene: .
j_gene: TRBJ2-7
CDR3aa: CSVEVEGYSTEQYF
CDR3nt: TGCAGCGTTGAAGTCGAGGGCTATTCAACCGAGCAGTACTTC

abundance: .
len: 14
v_gene: TRBV7-9
d_gene: .
j_gene: TRBJ2-3
CDR3aa: CASSLGFSTDTQYF
CDR3nt: TGTGCCAGCAGCTTAGGTTTTAGCACAGATACGCAGTATTTT

abundance: .
len: 14
v_gene: TRBV30
d_gene: TRBD1
j_gene: TRBJ2-7
CDR3aa: CAWSSGTGPYEQYF
CDR3nt: TGTGCCTGGAGTAGCGGGACAGGGCCCTACGAGCAGTACTTC

abundance: .
len: 11
v_gene: TRBV5-4
d_gene: .
j_gene: TRBJ2-7
CDR3aa: CASGPSYEQYF
CDR3nt: TGTGCCAGCGGCCCGTCCTACGAGCAGTACTTC

abundance: once
len: 13
v_gene: TRBV7-9
d_gene: .
j_gene: TRBJ1-1
CDR3aa: CASSNSTGAEAFF
CDR3nt: TGTGCCAGCAGCAACTCCACCGGGGCCGAAGCTTTCTTT

abundance: .
len: 13
v_gene: TRBV25-1
d_gene: .
j_gene: TRBJ2-1
CDR3aa: CASSEPSYNEQFF
CDR3nt: TGTGCCAGCAGTGAACCGAGCTACAATGAGCAGTTCTTC

abundance: once
len: 15
v_gene: TRBV7-8
d_gene: TRBD1
j_gene: TRBJ1-1
CDR3aa: CASSLALTGWPEAFF
CDR3nt: TGTGCCAGCAGCTTAGCCCTGACAGGGTGGCCTGAAGCTTTCTTT

abundance: .
len: 12
v_gene: TRBV18
d_gene: .
j_gene: TRBJ1-1
CDR3aa: CASSPPANEAFF
CDR3nt: TGTGCCAGCTCACCACCTGCGAATGAAGCTTTCTTT

abundance: .
len: 16
v_gene: TRBV9
d_gene: TRBD1
j_gene: TRBJ2-7
CDR3aa: CASSALGGQGLHEQYF
CDR3nt: TGTGCCAGCAGCGCCCTGGGAGGACAGGGGCTCCACGAGCAGTACTTC

abundance: .
len: 15
v_gene: TRBV6-5
d_gene: TRBD1
j_gene: TRBJ1-2
CDR3aa: CASSYTGTDNYGYTF
CDR3nt: TGTGCCAGCAGTTACACCGGGACAGATAACTATGGCTACACCTTC

abundance: once
len: 15
v_gene: TRBV2
d_gene: TRBD1
j_gene: TRBJ2-1
CDR3aa: CASSENRGSYNEQFF
CDR3nt: TGTGCCAGCAGTGAAAACAGGGGTTCCTACAATGAGCAGTTCTTC

abundance: .
len: 13
v_gene: TRBV5-4
d_gene: .
j_gene: TRBJ2-7
CDR3aa: CASSLGYHYEQYF
CDR3nt: TGTGCCAGCAGCTTGGGATACCACTACGAGCAGTACTTC